This T cell receptor beta chain was captured in a study of response to subunit inactivated influenza vaccine. The sample holds a few counts of this clonotype. TCRdb itself ran the RT-PCR reads through MiXCR, one entry per CDR3 protein. The table includes 600,000 to 850,000 distinct CDR3 sequences, 14% detected once. Trimming removed 0 bases at V and 3 bases at J, with 11 bases between. This CDR3 is built from 14 residues. Germline CDR1 GTSNPN, CDR2 SVGIG (reference sequence). The source of this sequence is a man over 45 who received an inactivated influenza vaccine. V usage is TRBV30 and J usage is TRBJ1-1; D ambiguous. This sample comprised PBMCs from blood, obtained 14 to 15 days before vaccination. The DNA of the CDR3 is TGTGCCTGGAGTGTAACCGGGTGGCACACTGAAGCTTTCTTT. Amino acids: CAWSVTGWHTEAFF.